Listed below are T cell receptor beta chains from one sample, sequenced in a study of identical twins. TCRdb re-analysed the 5' RACE reads in MiXCR, keeping a single row per CDR3 protein. The table shows some 630,000 distinct CDR3 sequences, with 7% to 7.5% occurring only once. The sample also formed part of further work on yellow fever vaccine responses in identical twins.

Source material: PBMCs. These receptors were obtained from a woman aged 18-29 years in good health. Each CDR3 is given with its conserved first and last residue. The D gene is left open where the match is weak. A row's size may be missing; if present it is once, few, many or a size class.

D gene	J gene	V gene	clone size	CDR3 DNA	CDR3 protein
TRBD2	TRBJ2-7	TRBV3-1	-	TGTGCCAGCAGCCAACTAGCGGGAGATAACGAGCAGTACTTC	CASSQLAGDNEQYF
TRBD2	TRBJ2-1	TRBV11-2	-	TGTGCCAGCAGCTTACGGTTAGCGGGAAACAACAATGAGCAGTTCTTC	CASSLRLAGNNNEQFF
TRBD2	TRBJ2-2	TRBV7-3	-	TGTGCCAGCAGCTTAACAGGAGGTTGGGGTAGCGGGATGAACACCGGGGAGCTGTTTTTT	CASSLTGGWGSGMNTGELFF
-	TRBJ1-4	TRBV14	many	TGTGCCAGCAGCCAAGGTTCCAGAACTAATGAAAAACTGTTTTTT	CASSQGSRTNEKLFF
TRBD1	TRBJ2-3	TRBV6-1	many	TGTGCCAGCGGACCTTCAGGGGGCCCAGATACGCAGTATTTT	CASGPSGGPDTQYF
TRBD2	TRBJ2-5	TRBV7-8	many	TGTGCCAGCAGCCCCAACCCGGGACTAGCGGACCTTAAGTACCAAGAGACCCAGTACTTC	CASSPNPGLADLKYQETQYF
-	TRBJ2-2	TRBV5-1	many	TGCGCCAGCAGGAAACCCGGACAGATCACCGGGGAGCTGTTTTTT	CASRKPGQITGELFF
-	TRBJ2-2	TRBV15	-	TGTGCCACCAGCAGAGGGGAGTGGGTCTGGGCCGGGGAGCTGTTTTTT	CATSRGEWVWAGELFF
-	TRBJ1-3	TRBV5-5	-	TGTGCCAGCAGCTTGCTACCCGCGGACTCTGGAAACACCATATATTTT	CASSLLPADSGNTIYF
-	TRBJ1-1	TRBV7-9	few	TGTGCCAGCAGCTTACCGGGGCCCTACACTGAAGCTTTCTTT	CASSLPGPYTEAFF
-	TRBJ2-5	TRBV29-1	few	TGCAGCGTTGCTACAGGGAGGAAGTACCAAGAGACCCAGTACTTC	CSVATGRKYQETQYF
TRBD1	TRBJ1-2	TRBV28	few	TGTGCCAGCAGTTTCCAGGGGGCAAATGGCTACACCTTC	CASSFQGANGYTF
-	TRBJ2-1	TRBV12-3/TRBV12-4	many	TGTGCCAGCAGTTTACGGGGGAACTCCTACAATGAGCAGTTCTTC	CASSLRGNSYNEQFF
TRBD2	TRBJ2-2	TRBV19	-	TGTGCCAGTAGTATAGATGGACTAGGAGCGAACACCGGGGAGCTGTTTTTT	CASSIDGLGANTGELFF
TRBD2	TRBJ2-7	TRBV5-1	many	TGCGCCAGCAGCCCCCCACTAGCGGGAAATTCCTACGAGCAGTACTTC	CASSPPLAGNSYEQYF
TRBD2	TRBJ2-1	TRBV9	few	TGTGCCAGCAGCGTAGTGTCTAGCGGGAGGGCCAATGAGCAGTTCTTC	CASSVVSSGRANEQFF
TRBD2	TRBJ2-3	TRBV24-1	many	TGTGCCACCACCGCCCGGGGGGGAAGCACAGATACGCAGTATTTT	CATTARGGSTDTQYF
-	TRBJ2-3	TRBV9	-	TGTGCCAGCAGACCGTTAGGGGCGTTCTCCACAGATACGCAGTATTTT	CASRPLGAFSTDTQYF
-	TRBJ2-5	TRBV20-1	few	TGCAGTGCTAGAGAGGCTTTCGAGACCCAGTACTTC	CSAREAFETQYF
TRBD2	TRBJ2-7	TRBV12-3/TRBV12-4	-	TGTGCCAGCAGTTTTGCGGCTAGCGGCTCCTACGAGCAGTACTTC	CASSFAASGSYEQYF
-	TRBJ1-5	TRBV7-2	-	TGTGCCAGCAGCCCCGGATTAGGTCCCGAGTCCCAGCATTTT	CASSPGLGPESQHF
TRBD1	TRBJ2-2	TRBV5-1	few	TGCGCCAGCAGGCAAACAGGGGGCGTCGGGGAGCTGTTTTTT	CASRQTGGVGELFF